These T cell receptor beta chains were read from a single sample in a study of blood T cell repertoires in COVID-19. Generated by immunoSEQ multiplex PCR, the TCRdb table keeps only in-frame clones and is missing some. This sample has roughly 220,000 clones; 80% to 85% occur once, and the top ten carry just under 20%. The sequenced material came from peripheral blood. The receptor source for this set is a man between 25 and 39 years old with active or convalescent COVID-19. The CDR3 runs from the conserved cysteine through the conserved F or W. A D gene is named only where the DNA matches it firmly. A clone size is listed for some rows: how often the clone was seen (once, few, many), or a class if it is expanded.

clone_size,d_call,j_call,v_call,cdr3_aa,cdr3_nt
-,TRBD1,TRBJ1-1,TRBV25-1,CASVPPGQPNTEAFF,TGTGCCAGCGTTCCCCCGGGACAGCCGAACACTGAAGCTTTCTTT
-,TRBD1,TRBJ2-7,TRBV7-8,CASSLETGDTYEQYF,TGTGCCAGCAGCTTAGAGACAGGGGACACCTACGAGCAGTACTTC
-,TRBD2,TRBJ2-2,TRBV4-2,CASRPGLAGGQTGELFF,TGTGCCAGCAGACCCGGACTAGCGGGGGGGCAAACCGGGGAGCTGTTTTTT
-,-,TRBJ1-1,TRBV24-1,CATSDPTGKAFF,TGTGCCACCAGTGATCCGACGGGGAAAGCTTTCTTT
-,TRBD1,TRBJ2-1,TRBV7-2,CASRPPGQLHEQFF,TGTGCCAGCAGACCTCCGGGACAGCTCCATGAGCAGTTCTTC
once,TRBD2,TRBJ2-7,TRBV28,CASSLFRRTSGSAYEQYF,TGTGCCAGCAGTTTATTCCGCCGGACTAGCGGGAGTGCCTACGAGCAGTACTTC
-,-,TRBJ2-4,TRBV7-9,CASSFRVGNIQYF,TGTGCCAGCAGCTTCAGGGTAGGGAACATTCAGTACTTC
-,-,TRBJ1-5,TRBV6-2/TRBV6-3,CASSYSRGGQIGQPQHF,TGTGCCAGCAGTTACTCGAGGGGGGGGCAGATTGGACAGCCCCAGCATTTT
-,TRBD2,TRBJ2-7,TRBV6-2/TRBV6-3,CASSPASGRAHEQYF,TGTGCCAGCAGTCCCGCTAGCGGGAGGGCCCACGAGCAGTACTTC
-,-,TRBJ1-1,TRBV10-3,CAISESGKGDTEAFF,TGTGCCATCAGTGAGTCGGGGAAAGGGGACACTGAAGCTTTCTTT
-,-,TRBJ2-1,TRBV10-2,CASSNVGGIVGEQFF,TGCGCCAGCAGTAACGTCGGCGGGATTGTAGGTGAGCAGTTCTTC
-,TRBD2,TRBJ2-7,TRBV4-2,CASSQELAGANEQYF,TGTGCCAGCAGCCAAGAACTAGCGGGAGCTAACGAGCAGTACTTC
-,TRBD1,TRBJ2-7,TRBV7-9,CASSSTDRVSIYEQYF,TGTGCCAGCAGCTCGACCGACAGGGTTAGTATCTACGAGCAGTACTTC
-,TRBD2,TRBJ2-1,TRBV18,CASSPPGLAPANEQFF,TGTGCCAGCTCACCACCGGGACTAGCGCCGGCCAATGAGCAGTTCTTC
-,TRBD1,TRBJ1-6,TRBV9,CASSGDRDSPLHF,TGTGCCAGCAGCGGAGACAGGGATTCACCCCTCCACTTT
-,-,TRBJ1-2,TRBV28,CASSTGYGYTF,TGTGCCAGCAGTACAGGCTATGGCTACACCTTC
many,-,TRBJ2-6,TRBV6-5,CASRPGGSGANVLTF,TGTGCCAGCAGGCCGGGGGGCAGTGGGGCCAACGTCCTGACTTTC
-,-,TRBJ1-1,TRBV7-9,CASSYTMNTEAFF,TGTGCCAGCAGCTACACTATGAACACTGAAGCTTTCTTT
-,TRBD1,TRBJ1-2,TRBV30,CAWDRESMSGYTF,TGTGCCTGGGACAGGGAGAGTATGAGTGGCTACACCTTC
-,-,TRBJ1-1,TRBV3-1/TRBV3-2,CASSQGGHSKGAFF,TGTGCCAGCAGCCAAGGGGGACACTCTAAAGGGGCTTTCTTT
-,TRBD1,TRBJ1-6,TRBV2,CARGQGARDSPLHF,TGTGCCAGAGGACAGGGGGCTCGGGATTCACCCCTCCACTTT
-,-,TRBJ1-2,TRBV19,CASSISETASDYGYTF,TGTGCCAGTAGTATATCGGAGACAGCCTCGGACTATGGCTACACCTTC
-,TRBD1,TRBJ1-1,TRBV18,CASSPGQRNTEAFF,TGTGCCAGCTCACCGGGACAGAGGAACACTGAAGCTTTCTTT
-,-,TRBJ1-4,TRBV30,CAWSSGGGRKLFF,TGTGCCTGGAGTAGTGGGGGGGGTAGGAAACTGTTTTTT
-,-,TRBJ1-6,TRBV12-3/TRBV12-4,CASSKNSPLHF,TGTGCCAGCAGCAAAAATTCACCCCTCCACTTT
-,TRBD2,TRBJ2-7,TRBV28,CASSIGTSGRSEQYF,TGTGCCAGCAGTATTGGGACTAGCGGGAGAAGTGAGCAGTACTTC
-,-,TRBJ1-2,TRBV10-3,CAISDPNRGYDTF,TGTGCCATCAGTGACCCCAATCGGGGGTATGATACCTTC
once,TRBD2,TRBJ2-1,TRBV5-1,CASSLARGVYNEQFF,TGCGCCAGCAGCTTGGCCCGGGGGGTCTACAATGAGCAGTTCTTC
-,-,TRBJ1-1,TRBV5-1,CASSYYRVGGAEAFF,TGCGCCAGCAGCTATTATCGGGTCGGCGGCGCTGAAGCTTTCTTT
-,-,TRBJ2-5,TRBV19,CASSIRGRETQYF,TGTGCCAGTAGTATTAGAGGGAGAGAGACCCAGTACTTC
-,TRBD1,TRBJ1-2,TRBV23-1,CASSQPGQVSFNYGYTF,TGCGCCAGCAGTCAACCGGGACAGGTTTCCTTTAACTATGGCTACACCTTC
-,-,TRBJ2-1,TRBV4-1,CASSQVPRSSYNEQFF,TGCGCCAGCAGCCAAGTTCCGCGGAGCTCCTACAATGAGCAGTTCTTC
-,-,TRBJ2-6,TRBV30,CAWSVRGIASGANVLTF,TGTGCCTGGAGTGTTCGGGGAATTGCCTCTGGGGCCAACGTCCTGACTTTC
-,-,TRBJ2-6,TRBV15,CATSGPPSGANVLTF,TGTGCCACCAGCGGGCCCCCCTCTGGGGCCAACGTCCTGACTTTC
-,-,TRBJ2-3,TRBV20-1,CSASWRATDTQYF,TGCAGTGCTAGTTGGAGGGCAACAGATACGCAGTATTTT
-,-,TRBJ2-3,TRBV5-1,CASRERSTDTQYF,TGCGCCAGCAGGGAGCGGAGCACAGATACGCAGTATTTT
-,TRBD2,TRBJ2-1,TRBV18,CASSPELAGGWSEQFF,TGTGCCAGCTCGCCGGAACTAGCGGGAGGCTGGAGTGAGCAGTTCTTC
-,-,TRBJ1-5,TRBV18,CASSPGQTFYSNQPQHF,TGTGCCAGCTCACCAGGGCAGACCTTTTATAGCAATCAGCCCCAGCATTTT
-,-,TRBJ2-7,TRBV7-9,CASSPSGAGRLYEQYF,TGTGCCAGCAGCCCTAGTGGGGCAGGGAGGCTATACGAGCAGTACTTC
once,TRBD2,TRBJ2-3,TRBV24-1,CATSDPGLAGGPETQYF,TGTGCCACCAGTGACCCAGGGCTAGCGGGAGGGCCTGAGACGCAGTATTTT
-,-,TRBJ1-1,TRBV6-5,CASHRSTEAFF,TGTGCCAGCCACAGGAGCACTGAAGCTTTCTTT
-,TRBD2,TRBJ2-3,TRBV18,CASLTSRRDTQYF,TGTGCCAGCTTGACTAGCCGTCGGGATACGCAGTATTTT
-,-,TRBJ2-6,TRBV7-2,CASSLRGAGPNVLTF,TGTGCCAGCAGCTTACGGGGGGCGGGCCCCAACGTCCTGACTTTC
-,-,TRBJ1-5,TRBV30,CAWDTGSNQPQHF,TGTGCCTGGGATACAGGAAGCAATCAGCCCCAGCATTTT
-,-,TRBJ2-1,TRBV6-5,CASSSLVSSYNEQFF,TGTGCCAGCAGTTCACTGGTTAGCTCCTACAATGAGCAGTTCTTC
-,-,TRBJ1-5,TRBV11-3,CASSLGQNQPQHF,TGTGCCAGCAGCTTGGGGCAGAATCAGCCCCAGCATTTT
-,-,TRBJ2-7,TRBV29-1,CSVEAGYEQYF,TGCAGCGTTGAGGCTGGCTACGAGCAGTACTTC
-,-,TRBJ2-7,TRBV5-5,CASSLWVGVSYEQYF,TGTGCCAGCAGCTTGTGGGTCGGGGTTTCCTACGAGCAGTACTTC
-,-,TRBJ2-1,TRBV24-1,CATSETAGQYNEQFF,TGTGCCACCAGTGAAACCGCCGGACAGTACAATGAGCAGTTCTTC